This paragraph reports one T cell receptor (beta chain). The antigen is not known. The method was immunoSEQ multiplex PCR; TCRdb's version includes in-frame clones alone and lacks a portion of them. The repertoire consists of under 45,000 clones, with approximately 75% occurring once and the leading ten covering over 2.5%. This sample is drawn from a study of OX40 agonist ivuxolimab in advanced cancers. The overall study: Patients' therapy was ivuxolimab, an antibody that acts as an agonist of OX40 (CD134). Under the entry rules, prior anti-PD-1, anti-PD-L1 or anti-CTLA-4 therapy was allowed, and more than 35% had some.

The V and J ends lost 2 bases and 6 bases, in that order; junction bases with no gene match: 10. The germline V gene encodes CDR1 SQVTM and CDR2 ANQGSEA. CDR3 size: 15 residues. Study findings and constraints: On average, CD8+ T cells showed a greater number of expanded clones than CD4+.

The cohort excluded patients with autoimmune disease history or systemic immunosuppression. The sequenced sample was CD4+ or CD8+ T cells sorted from blood, obtained in a trial of the OX40 agonist ivuxolimab. V is TRBV29-1 and J is TRBJ2-7, with 10 positions matching TRBD2. The sequence was collected from an adult with an advanced solid tumor such as melanoma, head and neck, liver or kidney cancer. The CDR3 spells CSVENVASGSPEQYF. CDR3 nucleotides: TGCAGCGTTGAAAATGTGGCTAGCGGGAGTCCCGAGCAGTACTTC.